The 19 T cell receptor beta chains listed next were all sequenced from one sample in a study of blood T cell repertoires in COVID-19. The assay was immunoSEQ multiplex PCR, and TCRdb's table has in-frame clones only and misses some. The table includes approximately 500,000 clones, around nine tenths detected once. Sequencing was performed on peripheral blood. Receptors were obtained from a woman between 50 and 59 years old with COVID-19, enrolled during active disease.

The genes are TRBV27 and TRBJ1-5; 7 bases are a match to TRBD1. The CDR3 consists of 16 residues. The junction had 3 bases not matched to a gene; V was cut back by 1 base and J by 0 bases. Germline CDR1 reads MNHEY; CDR2 reads SMNVEV (reference sequence). CDR3 region: CASSLWDSNSNQPQHF. The CDR3 nucleotides are TGTGCCAGCAGTTTATGGGACAGCAATAGCAATCAGCCCCAGCATTTT.

This rearrangement joins TRBV14 to TRBJ1-1; no reliable D call. The CDR3 runs to 12 residues. Trimming shortened V by 4 bases and J by 1 base, and 4 bases separated the two germline ends. Germline-derived CDR1 and CDR2 are SGHDN and FVKESK. The CDR3 DNA follows: TGTGCCAGCAGCCGACAGAACACTGAAGCTTTCTTT. Residues: CASSRQNTEAFF.

The chain joins TRBV30 to TRBJ2-3; D unclear. The germline V gene has CDR1 GTSNPN and CDR2 SVGIG (reference sequence). V lost 2 bases and J 1 base, leaving 4 bases between the germline ends. The CDR3 has 12 amino acids. Here the CDR3 reads CAWSPGTDTQYF. In nucleotides, the CDR3 is TGTGCCTGGAGTCCCGGCACAGATACGCAGTATTTT.

The chain's CDR3 is CASSLRTAGNEQYF. Written as DNA, the CDR3 is TGTGCCAGCAGCCTTCGGACAGCTGGGAACGAGCAGTACTTC. V usage is TRBV11-2 and J usage is TRBJ2-7, with D tentatively TRBD1 (6 bases). CDR1 is SGHAT and CDR2 is FQNNGV in the germline V gene. This CDR3 spans 14 amino acids. Between the trimmed V and J ends, which lost 5 bases and 5 bases, there was a span of 16 bases.

J is TRBJ1-1 and V is TRBV9; no firm D call. The V end lost 0 bases, the J end lost 1 base, and 7 bases lay between the germline ends. The CDR3 runs 14 residues. Per the germline V gene, CDR1 is SGDLS and CDR2 is YYNGEE. The CDR3 coding sequence is TGTGCCAGCAGCGTAGGCGCTACGAACACTGAAGCTTTCTTT. This codes for CASSVGATNTEAFF.

This clone was seen a handful of times. This rearrangement joins TRBV6-1 to TRBJ1-5; no firm D call. The CDR3 length is 16 residues. V lost 4 bases, J lost 1 base, and 14 bases lay in between. Germline CDR1 reads MNHNS; CDR2 reads SASEGT. The CDR3 nucleotides read TGTGCCAGCAGTGCCCGGACGGGAGGAAGCAATCAGCCCCAGCATTTT. It yields the protein CASSARTGGSNQPQHF.

CDR3 bases: TGTGCCAGCAGTAAGGGACAGAACACTGAAGCTTTCTTT. Protein: CASSKGQNTEAFF. The V gene is TRBV6-5, the J gene TRBJ1-1; D possibly corresponds to TRBD1 (6 bases). The CDR3 consists of 13 residues. Germline V lookup: CDR1 MNHEY, CDR2 SVGAGI. Trimming cost V 5 bases and J 1 base, with 8 bases left between them.

Here the CDR3 reads CASRVAVNSPLHF. The CDR3 DNA reads TGTGCCAGCAGAGTGGCCGTTAATTCACCCCTCCACTTT. This rearrangement joins TRBV11-2 to TRBJ1-6; D remains unclear. The CDR3 is made up of 13 amino acids. The germline V gene encodes CDR1 SGHAT and CDR2 FQNNGV. V was cut by 6 bases and J by 6 bases, with 9 bases left in between.

This clone appeared a single time. The chain is built from TRBV28 and TRBJ1-2, with TRBD1 matching over 9 bases. The J segment lost 4 bases and the V segment lost 6 bases, leaving 3 bases of the junction unmatched. This CDR3 is 13 amino acids long. Germline loops: CDR1 MDHEN, CDR2 SYDVKM. In nucleotides, the CDR3 is TGTGCCAGCAGCGACAGGGGGGGCTATGGCTACACCTTC. It yields the protein CASSDRGGYGYTF.

This clone has just a few counts. Distinct nucleotide sequences in the sample also encode this CDR3. The chain recombines TRBV19 with TRBJ1-5, with 8 bases that match TRBD1. This CDR3 has 14 amino acids. J was trimmed by 2 bases and V by 3 bases; bases with no gene match: 0. Germline loops: CDR1 LNHDA, CDR2 SQIVND (reference sequence). The CDR3 region has the DNA TGTGCCAGTAGTATGACAGGGGGCAATCAGCCCCAGCATTTT. It specifies CASSMTGGNQPQHF.

This rearrangement joins TRBV19 to TRBJ1-5; D unresolved. Looked up from germline, CDR1 is LNHDA and CDR2 is SQIVND (reference sequence). The CDR3 is 14 amino acids. The V and J ends lost 11 bases and 7 bases respectively, with 21 bases between them. The CDR3 nucleotides are TGTGCCGCCCACCCAGGCCTACACGAACAGCCCCAGCATTTT. Its translation: CAAHPGLHEQPQHF.

This chain's CDR3 is CASSGNRGGNEKLFF. Here the CDR3 DNA reads TGTGCCAGCAGTGGAAACAGGGGCGGCAATGAAAAACTGTTTTTT. The chain joins TRBV25-1 to TRBJ1-4, with 7 bases fitting TRBD1. Losses at the gene ends were 4 bases for V and 5 bases for J; bases not matched to a gene: 7. Germline loops: CDR1 MGHDK, CDR2 SYGVNS. The CDR3 has 15 residues.

The chain's CDR3 is CAWSLRGQGRIDGYTF. The CDR3 DNA follows: TGTGCCTGGAGTCTAAGAGGACAGGGGAGAATTGATGGCTACACCTTC. V and J are TRBV30 and TRBJ1-2; 9 bases are shared with TRBD1. Germline V lookup: CDR1 GTSNPN, CDR2 SVGIG (reference sequence). There are 16 residues in the CDR3. The trim removed 2 bases at V and 6 bases at J, leaving 13 bases unmatched.

The chain employs TRBV21-1 and TRBJ1-2. TRBV21-1 is deemed a pseudogene. The CDR3 loop spans 12 amino acids. CDR3 nucleotides: TGTGCCAGCAGCAAATTACTGAAGGGCTACACCTTC. Its translation is CASSKLLKGYTF.

This clone was seen only once. This chain joins TRBV30 and TRBJ2-4, with a tentative D call TRBD1 (5 bases). CDR3 length equals 16 residues. V lost 0 bases to trimming and J lost 0 bases, with 12 bases between them. Germline lookup yields CDR1 GTSNPN and CDR2 SVGIG (reference sequence). CDR3 in amino acids: CAWSVHRTLAKNIQYF. The CDR3 coding sequence is TGTGCCTGGAGTGTACACAGGACGCTAGCCAAAAACATTCAGTACTTC.

The V gene is TRBV5-5, the J gene TRBJ2-3, with a tentative D call TRBD2 (6 bases). Trimming took off 0 bases at V and 0 bases at J, with 8 bases between the two ends. CDR3 length equals 15 residues. Per germline, CDR1 SGHKS and CDR2 YYEKEE (reference sequence). CDR3 nucleotide sequence: TGTGCCAGCAGCTTGGATGGGACTAGCACAGATACGCAGTATTTT. Translation gives CASSLDGTSTDTQYF.

The V call is TRBV2, the J call TRBJ2-3; 12 nucleotides match TRBD2. The CDR3 contains 16 residues. V lost 6 bases, J lost 6 bases, and 10 bases stayed unmatched. Germline loops: CDR1 SNHLY, CDR2 FYNNEI. For the CDR3, the DNA is TGTGCCAGCAGACCTTCTAGCGGGGGGGCGTGGGATACGCAGTATTTT. It specifies CASRPSSGGAWDTQYF.

This chain links TRBV10-3 with TRBJ1-2; 10 bases align to TRBD1. The CDR3 totals 14 residues. The J segment lost 8 bases and the V segment lost 6 bases, leaving 9 bases of the junction unmatched. From germline, CDR1 is ENHRY and CDR2 SYGVKD. CDR3 nucleotides: TGTGCCATCAGGGATAGACAGGGGGCGAAGGGCTACACCTTC. It is translated as CAIRDRQGAKGYTF.

This chain connects TRBV7-6 to TRBJ1-3, with TRBD1 as a possible D gene (5 bases). V was pared by 4 bases and J by 0 bases, with 22 bases between. Germline assignment: CDR1 SGHVS and CDR2 FNYEAQ. CDR3 length: 19 amino acids. The CDR3 protein is CASSSFVGHLYSSGNTIYF. For the CDR3, the DNA is TGTGCCAGCAGCTCTTTCGTAGGACACCTTTATTCCTCTGGAAACACCATATATTTT. Filled out from reference TRBV7-6 and TRBJ1-3, the complete variable domain reads GAGVSQSPRYKVTKRGQDVALRCDPISGHVSLYWYRQALGQGPEFLTYFNYEAQQDKSGLPNDRFSAERPEGSISTLTIQRTEQRDSAMYRCASSSFVGHLYSSGNTIYFGEGSWLTVV.